These 6 T cell receptor beta chains share one sample of origin, sequenced in a study of T cells in women clearing cervical HPV infection. The method was immunoSEQ multiplex PCR; TCRdb's version includes in-frame clones alone and lacks a portion of them. This repertoire includes about 29,000 clones. Input material: blood buffy coat. The receptors come from a woman aged 18 to 69 with a cervical HPV16 infection that either progressed to CIN3+ or cleared (not recorded which).

Comment on this clone: The read finishes 3 residues shy of the CDR3 end, and the germline J gene is used to complete it. This sequence joins TRBV20-1 and TRBJ1-2; 8 bases map to TRBD1. The J segment lost 7 bases and the V segment lost 7 bases, leaving 5 bases of the junction unmatched. Germline assignment: CDR1 DFQATT and CDR2 SNEGSKA (reference sequence). CDR3 length: 11 amino acids. The CDR3 reads CSGQGAGGYTF. The sequenced CDR3 bases are TGCAGTGGGCAGGGGGCAGGTGGC.

To note about this clone: The DNA ends 3 residues before the CDR3 does, and the rest of the CDR3 is filled in from the germline J gene. This chain uses TRBV18 with TRBJ1-2; possibly TRBD1 for D (5 bases). Germline CDR1 reads KGHSH; CDR2 reads LQKENI. The CDR3 has 17 amino acids. The sequenced part of the CDR3 DNA is TGTGCCAGCTCACCACGAAGCGGGGGACCCACTTACAATGAC. Encoded protein: CASSPRSGGPTYND. The CDR3 as a whole reads CASSPRSGGPTYNDYTF.

This CDR3 reads CASRAVETQYF. CDR3 DNA, as far as it was read: TGTGCCAGCAGGGCCGTGGAGACC. The V gene is TRBV2, the J gene TRBJ2-5; D gene unclear. The CDR3 goes on 3 residues after the read ends, and that part is filled in from the germline J gene. The CDR3 runs 11 residues. Per germline, CDR1 SNHLY and CDR2 FYNNEI. V lost 6 bases, J lost 5 bases, and 7 bases lay in between.

As regards this clone: The DNA ends 3 residues before the CDR3 does, and the rest of the CDR3 is filled in from the germline J gene. This sequence joins TRBV7-9 and TRBJ2-2; 8 bases match TRBD1. Germline lookup yields CDR1 SEHNR and CDR2 FQNEAQ (reference sequence). V lost 5 bases to trimming and J lost 7 bases; unmatched junction nucleotides: 9. This CDR3 comprises 15 residues. CDR3 residues: CASSPPGTGYGELFF. CDR3 DNA (partial): TGTGCCAGCAGCCCACCCGGGACAGGATACGGGGAG.

Of note for this clone: The read ends 3 residues shy of where the CDR3 ends; the end is completed using the germline J gene. The chain has TRBV5-1 and TRBJ2-3; a weak D match, TRBD1 (6 bases). The ends were cut back, 4 bases at V and 6 bases at J, with 24 bases in the middle. CDR3 length equals 17 residues. Germline CDR1 SGHRS, CDR2 YFSETQ. CDR3 sequence reads: CASSIGTLARTQDTQYF. The part of the CDR3 DNA that was read is TGCGCCAGCAGCATAGGGACATTGGCACGCACACAGGATACG.

On this clone: The read terminates 3 residues ahead of where the CDR3 ends, so the germline J gene completes it. The genes are TRBV30 and TRBJ2-3; TRBD2 agrees at 12 bases. Germline CDR1 and CDR2: GTSNPN and SVGIG (reference sequence). The V segment lost 2 bases and the J segment 8 bases; nucleotides outside the gene matches: 8. The CDR3 covers 15 residues. CDR3 DNA, as far as it was read: TGTGCCTGGAGTTGGACTAGCGGGGCCCCAAGTACG. Translated, it gives CAWSWTSGAPST. The whole CDR3 sequence is CAWSWTSGAPSTQYF.